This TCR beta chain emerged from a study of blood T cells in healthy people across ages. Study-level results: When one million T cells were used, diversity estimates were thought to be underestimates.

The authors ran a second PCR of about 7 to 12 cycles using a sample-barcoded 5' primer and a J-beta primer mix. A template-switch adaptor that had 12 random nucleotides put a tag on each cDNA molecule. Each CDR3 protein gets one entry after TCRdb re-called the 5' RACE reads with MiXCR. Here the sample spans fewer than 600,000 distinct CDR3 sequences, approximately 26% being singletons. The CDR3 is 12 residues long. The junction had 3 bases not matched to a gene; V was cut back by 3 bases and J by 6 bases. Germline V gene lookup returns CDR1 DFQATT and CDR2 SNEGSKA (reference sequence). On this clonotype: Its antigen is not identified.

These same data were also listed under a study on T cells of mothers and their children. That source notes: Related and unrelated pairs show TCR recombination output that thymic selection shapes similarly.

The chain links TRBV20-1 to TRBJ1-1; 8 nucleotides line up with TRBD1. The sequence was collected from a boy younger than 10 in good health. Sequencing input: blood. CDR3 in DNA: TGCAGTGCTAGCCAGGGGGCTGCTGAAGCTTTCTTT. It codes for CSASQGAAEAFF.